Included here is one T cell receptor beta chain sequence, with context. Trimming took 3 bases from V and 3 from J; bases not matched to a gene: 5. CDR3 length: 14 residues. Germline V lookup: CDR1 DFQATT, CDR2 SNEGSKA (reference sequence). A J-beta primer mix and a sample-barcoded 5' primer were used in a second PCR of roughly 6 to 12 cycles. A template-switch adaptor with 12 random nucleotides tagged each cDNA molecule. TCRdb analysed the 5' RACE reads with MiXCR anew, one entry per CDR3 protein. The data contain around 990,000 distinct CDR3 sequences, roughly 24% of them seen just once; the ten biggest clones take up approximately 0.79%. These data originate in a study of blood T cells in healthy people across ages. These data were also reused for a study on T cells of mothers and their children.

This rearrangement joins TRBV20-1 to TRBJ2-1, with TRBD2 identical over 7 bases. The sequence derives from a girl aged 2 to 10 in good health. Source material: blood. The CDR3 loop reads CSASGRDYYNEQFF. DNA of the CDR3: TGCAGTGCTAGTGGCCGGGACTACTACAATGAGCAGTTCTTC.